Below, 29 T cell receptor beta chains from the same sample are listed, as sequenced in a study of blood T cell repertoires in COVID-19. Method: immunoSEQ multiplex PCR; TCRdb's copy keeps in-frame clones and lacks some. Of 35,000 to 45,000 clones detected, over 80% appear once; the ten largest clones hold 7% to 7.5%. The sequenced sample was peripheral blood. These receptor sequences come from a human donor in a cohort sampled during active COVID-19.

V gene TRBV6-6 combines with J gene TRBJ2-7, with D maybe TRBD1 (6 bases). V gave up 5 bases and J gave up 5 bases, with 13 bases separating them. Germline CDR1 is MNHNY and CDR2 is SVGAGI (reference sequence). The CDR3 is made up of 13 amino acids. CDR3 sequence: CASSSNRVHEQYF. The CDR3 DNA reads TGTGCCAGCAGTAGCAACAGGGTCCACGAGCAGTACTTC.

This chain connects TRBV2 to TRBJ2-2, with D possibly being TRBD2 (5 bases). Looked up from germline, CDR1 is SNHLY and CDR2 is FYNNEI. The CDR3 is 13 amino acids. The V end lost 9 bases, the J end lost 2 bases, and 10 bases lay between the germline ends. The CDR3 DNA follows: TGTGCCAGTGCTGAGGGAAACACCGGGGAGCTGTTTTTT. Its translation is CASAEGNTGELFF. Combining the CDR3 with reference TRBV2 and TRBJ2-2 gives the whole variable domain EPEVTQTPSHQVTQMGQEVILRCVPISNHLYFYWYRQILGQKVEFLVSFYNNEISEKSEIFDDQFSVERPDGSNFTLKIRSTKLEDSAMYFCASAEGNTGELFFGEGSRLTVL.

This chain joins TRBV6-5 and TRBJ2-1; the match to TRBD2 covers 13 bases. J gave up 10 bases and V 6 bases, and 6 bases lay outside the gene matches. Germline loops: CDR1 MNHEY, CDR2 SVGAGI. CDR3 length: 14 amino acids. DNA of the CDR3: TGTGCCAGCAGGCAGGGACTAGCGGGAACAGAGCAGTTCTTC. Amino acids: CASRQGLAGTEQFF.

The V call is TRBV6-1, the J call TRBJ2-5, with a tentative D call TRBD2 (5 bases). V lost 1 base, J lost 4 bases, and 10 bases lay in between. CDR3 length equals 14 residues. The germline gives CDR1 MNHNS, CDR2 SASEGT. The DNA for the CDR3 is TGTGCCAGCAGTGAAGGTAGCGTGGCAGAGACCCAGTACTTC. This encodes CASSEGSVAETQYF.

The chain has TRBV5-1 and TRBJ1-2; D ambiguous. The CDR3 loop spans 13 amino acids. Per the germline V gene, CDR1 is SGHRS and CDR2 is YFSETQ. V lost 0 bases and J 4 bases, leaving 7 bases between the germline ends. CDR3 nucleotides: TGCGCCAGCAGCTTGGGACACCCCTATGGCTACACCTTC. Amino acids: CASSLGHPYGYTF.

V and J are TRBV12-5 and TRBJ1-1; weak D call: TRBD1 (5 bases). V shed 5 bases and J shed 4 bases, with 11 bases lying between them. Germline V gene sequence: CDR1 LGHNT, CDR2 FRNRAP. The CDR3 extends over 13 amino acids. The DNA of the CDR3 is TGTGCTAGTGGTCGCGGGGGAGTCACTGAAGCTTTCTTT. Translated, it gives CASGRGGVTEAFF.

The chain is built from TRBV3-1 (or the pseudogene TRBV3-2) and TRBJ2-1; 8 bases fit TRBD2. The CDR3 consists of 16 residues. V lost 1 base to trimming and J lost 7 bases; unmatched junction nucleotides: 9. CDR1 is LGHDT and CDR2 is YNNKEL in the germline V gene (reference sequence). The CDR3 reads CASSQGVVAGRNEQFF. The DNA of the CDR3 is TGTGCCAGCAGCCAAGGAGTAGTAGCGGGGCGTAATGAGCAGTTCTTC.

The chain recombines TRBV6-5 with TRBJ2-7; a possible D gene is TRBD1 (6 bases). The CDR3 has 12 amino acids. V dropped 7 bases and J dropped 3 bases, with 10 bases sitting between them. The V gene's germline CDR1 is MNHEY and CDR2 SVGAGI. This CDR3 reads CASKIGGYEQYF. CDR3 bases: TGTGCCAGCAAGATAGGGGGCTACGAGCAGTACTTC.

This rearrangement joins TRBV2 to TRBJ2-3; 9 nucleotides match TRBD1. CDR3 size: 13 residues. Germline assignment: CDR1 SNHLY and CDR2 FYNNEI. The trim removed 6 bases at V and 8 bases at J, leaving 6 bases unmatched. The CDR3 DNA follows: TGTGCCAGCAGGGGACAGGGACTTGGTACGCAGTATTTT. Its protein product is CASRGQGLGTQYF.

The V gene is TRBV4-3, the J gene TRBJ2-7; D gene uncertain. V was pared by 0 bases and J by 2 bases, with 8 bases between. The CDR3 totals 14 residues. CDR1 is LGHNA, CDR2 YSLEER, per germline. In DNA, the CDR3 is TGCGCCAGCAGCCAAGATAGCAAAACCTACGAGCAGTACTTC. This codes for CASSQDSKTYEQYF.

The chain recombines TRBV18 with TRBJ2-7, with a possible D match to TRBD1 (6 bases). The V end was cut by 1 base, the J end by 5 bases, with 12 bases between. CDR1 and CDR2 from the germline V gene are KGHSH and LQKENI. The CDR3 loop spans 14 amino acids. CDR3 DNA sequence: TGTGCCAGCTCACCACTCAGGGGAACGAACGAGCAGTACTTC. Its translation is CASSPLRGTNEQYF. The whole variable domain, remainder taken from reference TRBV18 and TRBJ2-7, is NAGVMQNPRHLVRRRGQEARLRCSPMKGHSHVYWYRQLPEEGLKFMVYLQKENIIDESGMPKERFSAEFPKEGPSILRIQQVVRGDSAAYFCASSPLRGTNEQYFGPGTRLTVT.

The V call is TRBV7-2, the J call TRBJ1-6, with 11 positions matching TRBD1. The CDR3 contains 15 residues. Germline V gene lookup returns CDR1 SGHTA and CDR2 FQGNSA. Trimming removed 3 bases from V and 8 bases from J; junction bases left unmatched: 3. The DNA for the CDR3 is TGTGCCAGCAGCTTGGACAGGGGGCGGGATTCACCCCTCCACTTT. Translation: CASSLDRGRDSPLHF.

Regarding this clone: Its ends do not fully match the called genes, so a read error is possible. Other nucleotide sequences from this sample produce the same CDR3. V gene TRBV12-3 or TRBV12-4 combines with J gene TRBJ1-1, with a possible D match to TRBD1 (6 bases). This CDR3 is built from 13 residues. The CDR3 sequence is CASGLGADTEAFF. Here the CDR3 DNA reads TGTGCCAGCGGTCTGGGGGCTGACACTGAGGCTTTCTTT.

The V call is TRBV11-3, the J call TRBJ2-3, with 11 positions matching TRBD2. Germline V gene lookup returns CDR1 SGHNT and CDR2 YENEEA. V dropped 5 bases and J dropped 2; count of bases not matched to a gene: 3. CDR3 length: 15 residues. This CDR3 is CASSPSGRPTDTQYF. The CDR3 nucleotides read TGTGCCAGCAGCCCTAGCGGGAGGCCCACAGATACGCAGTATTTT.

This sequence joins TRBV7-9 and TRBJ1-4; 11 nucleotides line up with TRBD1. This CDR3 is built from 15 residues. CDR1 SEHNR and CDR2 FQNEAQ come from the germline V gene (reference sequence). Unmatched junction bases numbered 4, after V lost 3 bases and J lost 7 bases. The CDR3, as DNA: TGTGCCAGCAGCTTTGGGACAGGGGGAACTGAAAAACTGTTTTTT. This encodes CASSFGTGGTEKLFF.

V gene TRBV30 combines with J gene TRBJ1-2; D remains unclear. Germline V CDR1 and CDR2: GTSNPN, SVGIG (reference sequence). The CDR3 runs 13 residues. The V end lost 5 bases, the J end lost 4 bases, and 14 bases lay between the germline ends. This CDR3 is CAWYSTNIYGYTF. The DNA of the CDR3 is TGTGCCTGGTACTCAACTAATATCTATGGCTACACCTTC. The full variable domain, in which reference TRBV30 and TRBJ1-2 provide the parts outside the CDR3, is SQTIHQWPATLVQPVGSPLSLECTVEGTSNPNLYWYRQAAGRGLQLLFYSVGIGQISSEVPQNLSASRPQDRQFILSSKKLLLSDSGFYLCAWYSTNIYGYTFGSGTRLTVV.

The chain uses TRBV7-9 and TRBJ2-7, with 9 bases that match TRBD2. CDR1 is SEHNR and CDR2 is FQNEAQ in the germline V gene (reference sequence). This CDR3 contains 16 residues. Unmatched junction bases numbered 14, after V lost 5 bases and J lost 6 bases. CDR3 region: CASSPARGGLGGEQYF. For the CDR3, the DNA is TGTGCCAGCAGCCCAGCGCGGGGGGGCCTGGGGGGCGAGCAGTACTTC.

The chain uses TRBV7-2 and TRBJ2-3; 11 bases fit TRBD2. The CDR3 has 15 residues. V was pared by 5 bases and J by 1 base, with 2 bases of the junction left unmatched. CDR1 SGHTA and CDR2 FQGNSA come from the germline V gene. In nucleotides, the CDR3 is TGTGCCAGCAGCAAGGGACTAGCGGGCACAGATACGCAGTATTTT. Its protein is CASSKGLAGTDTQYF.

The V and J genes are TRBV19 and TRBJ2-3; tentatively, D is TRBD1 (5 bases). The germline V gene has CDR1 LNHDA and CDR2 SQIVND (reference sequence). Trimming pared 7 bases from V and 2 bases from J, leaving 10 bases between. The CDR3 sequence is 13 residues long. The CDR3 loop reads CASTGRATDTQYF. The CDR3 DNA reads TGTGCCAGTACCGGCAGGGCCACAGATACGCAGTATTTT.

The chain employs TRBV5-1 and TRBJ2-2; TRBD2 matches 14 bases. Germline CDR1 reads SGHRS; CDR2 reads YFSETQ. There are 15 residues in the CDR3. V shed 6 bases, J shed 5 bases, and the junction held 3 bases outside the gene matches. The CDR3 nucleotides read TGCGCCAGCACGGGACTAGCGGGGGCGACCGGGGAGCTGTTTTTT. Translated: CASTGLAGATGELFF. Full variable domain (outside the CDR3, taken from reference TRBV5-1 and TRBJ2-2): KAGVTQTPRYLIKTRGQQVTLSCSPISGHRSVSWYQQTPGQGLQFLFEYFSETQRNKGNFPGRFSGRQFSNSRSEMNVSTLELGDSALYLCASTGLAGATGELFFGEGSRLTVL.

This clone has a single count. This rearrangement joins TRBV5-1 to TRBJ1-1, with D perhaps TRBD1 (5 bases). The CDR3 runs to 14 residues. V was clipped by 4 bases and J by 4 bases, with 14 bases between them. CDR1 and CDR2 from the germline V gene are SGHRS and YFSETQ. The chain's CDR3 is CASSAGTPITEAFF. In DNA form, the CDR3 reads TGCGCCAGCAGCGCAGGGACTCCGATCACTGAAGCTTTCTTT.

In this sample, this clone turned up a few times. CDR3 amino acids: CASSQVGGDYNEQFF. In DNA, the CDR3 is TGTGCCAGCAGCCAAGTGGGGGGGGACTACAATGAGCAGTTCTTC. The rearrangement joins TRBV3-1 (or the pseudogene TRBV3-2) to TRBJ2-1; 7 bases map to TRBD2. The germline gives CDR1 LGHDT, CDR2 YNNKEL (reference sequence). CDR3 length: 15 residues. Trimming at V came to 1 base and at J to 3 bases, leaving 3 bases not matched to a gene.

V is TRBV27 and J is TRBJ2-7; a weak D match, TRBD1 (7 bases). From germline, CDR1 is MNHEY and CDR2 SMNVEV (reference sequence). This CDR3 region has 13 residues. Trimming removed 6 bases from V and 6 bases from J, with 15 bases in between. Here the CDR3 reads CASSPGGGREQYF. In DNA form, the CDR3 reads TGTGCCAGCAGCCCAGGAGGGGGCCGCGAGCAGTACTTC.

The chain carries TRBV9 and TRBJ2-7; the match to TRBD1 covers 8 bases. This CDR3 has 14 residues. With 5 bases clipped from V and 2 bases from J, the junction kept 6 bases outside the gene matches. Germline V gene lookup returns CDR1 SGDLS and CDR2 YYNGEE. The CDR3 loop is CASSLGQEPYEQYF. The CDR3 nucleotides are TGTGCCAGCAGTTTGGGACAGGAACCCTACGAGCAGTACTTC.

This clone was picked up one time. The chain joins TRBV5-6 to TRBJ1-4, with a possible D match to TRBD1 (5 bases). The V gene's germline CDR1 is SGHDT and CDR2 YYEEEE. The CDR3 is 15 amino acids. V was cut by 1 base and J by 3 bases, with 10 bases left in between. The CDR3 is CASSLSGEANEKLFF. The CDR3 DNA reads as TGTGCCAGCAGCTTGTCGGGGGAGGCTAATGAAAAACTGTTTTTT.

The chain has TRBV4-2 and TRBJ2-3, with 11 bases identical to TRBD2. The CDR3 runs 17 residues. V shed 3 bases and J 0 bases; nucleotides not matched to a gene: 5. CDR1 is LGHNA and CDR2 is YNFKEQ in the germline V gene. The DNA of the CDR3 is TGTGCCAGCAGCCACCGGACTAGCGGGCTTAGCACAGATACGCAGTATTTT. Translated: CASSHRTSGLSTDTQYF.

The gene calls are TRBV5-1 and TRBJ1-5; TRBD1 aligns across 11 bases. The CDR3 contains 15 residues. Trimming removed 2 bases from V and 6 bases from J; junction bases left unmatched: 4. Germline assignment: CDR1 SGHRS and CDR2 YFSETQ. In nucleotides, the CDR3 is TGCGCCAGCAGCTTAGGGACAGGGGGTGTTCAGCCCCAGCATTTT. It specifies CASSLGTGGVQPQHF.

The chain is built from TRBV6-1 and TRBJ2-3; possibly TRBD2 for D (7 bases). In germline, CDR1 is MNHNS, CDR2 SASEGT. Trimming shortened V by 0 bases and J by 1 base, and 14 bases separated the two germline ends. The CDR3 has 17 amino acids. DNA for the CDR3: TGTGCCAGCAGTGAAGCGTGGGGGGGCGCTGGCACAGATACGCAGTATTTT. It encodes CASSEAWGGAGTDTQYF.

The rearrangement links TRBV12-3 or TRBV12-4 to TRBJ1-1, with 7 bases matching TRBD1. The CDR3 runs to 11 residues. The J segment lost 8 bases and the V segment lost 6 bases, leaving 3 bases of the junction unmatched. CDR3 bases: TGTGCCAGCAGGCGGACAGGCGAAGCTTTCTTT. It specifies CASRRTGEAFF.